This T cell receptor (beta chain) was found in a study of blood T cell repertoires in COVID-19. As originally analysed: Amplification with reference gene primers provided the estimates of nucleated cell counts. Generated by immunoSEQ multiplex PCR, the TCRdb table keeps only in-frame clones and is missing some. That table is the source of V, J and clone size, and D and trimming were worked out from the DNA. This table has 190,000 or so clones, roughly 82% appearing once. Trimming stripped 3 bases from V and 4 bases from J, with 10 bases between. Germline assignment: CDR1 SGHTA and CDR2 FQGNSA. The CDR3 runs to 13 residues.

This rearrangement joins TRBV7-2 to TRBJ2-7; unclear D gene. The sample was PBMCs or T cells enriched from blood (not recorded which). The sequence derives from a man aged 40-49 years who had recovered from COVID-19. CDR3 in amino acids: CASSFYLEYEQYF. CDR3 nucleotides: TGTGCCAGCAGCTTCTACCTGGAGTACGAGCAGTACTTC.